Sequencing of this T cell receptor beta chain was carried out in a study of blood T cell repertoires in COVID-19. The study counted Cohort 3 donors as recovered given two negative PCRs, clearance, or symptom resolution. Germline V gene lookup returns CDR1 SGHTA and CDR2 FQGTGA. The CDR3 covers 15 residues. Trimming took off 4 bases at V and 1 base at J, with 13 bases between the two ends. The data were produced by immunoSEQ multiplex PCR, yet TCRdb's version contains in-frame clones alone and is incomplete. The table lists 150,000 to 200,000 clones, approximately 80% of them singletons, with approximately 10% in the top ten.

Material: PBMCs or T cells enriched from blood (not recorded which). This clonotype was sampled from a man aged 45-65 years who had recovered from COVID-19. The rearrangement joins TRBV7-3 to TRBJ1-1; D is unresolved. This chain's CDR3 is CASSYLPGSNTEAFF. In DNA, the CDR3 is TGTGCCAGCAGCTATCTCCCGGGTTCGAACACTGAAGCTTTCTTT.